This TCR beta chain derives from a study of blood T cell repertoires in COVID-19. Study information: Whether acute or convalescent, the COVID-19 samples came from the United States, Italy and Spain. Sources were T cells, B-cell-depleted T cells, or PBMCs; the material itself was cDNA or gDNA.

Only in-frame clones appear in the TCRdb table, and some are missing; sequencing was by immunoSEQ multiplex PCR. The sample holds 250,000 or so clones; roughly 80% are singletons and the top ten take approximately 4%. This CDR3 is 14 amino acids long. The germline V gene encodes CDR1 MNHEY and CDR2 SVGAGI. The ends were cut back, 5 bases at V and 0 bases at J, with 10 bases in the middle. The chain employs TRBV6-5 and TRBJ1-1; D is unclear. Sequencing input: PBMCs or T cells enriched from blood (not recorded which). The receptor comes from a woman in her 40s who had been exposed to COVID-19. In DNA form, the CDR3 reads TGTGCCAGCAGTACCAGTCTGATGAACACTGAAGCTTTCTTT. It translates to CASSTSLMNTEAFF.